This T cell receptor beta chain was captured in a study of cytomegalovirus exposure and HLA in healthy donors (dated by TCRdb to 2017 to 2019). Turning to the overall study: According to a later analysis, one platform produced both the 120 validation repertoires and the 666 repertoires of the first cohort. To predict cytomegalovirus infection status, the study combined high-throughput TCR immunosequencing, statistical association of individual TCRs with disease status, and machine learning. Along with the roughly 700-subject first cohort, a separate validation cohort of some 130 different subjects was used. The study aimed to test whether signatures of past pathogen exposure could be identified by cataloging public T cell receptors.

As to this clone: Its antigen remains unidentified. No much larger clone exists at a distance of one base, and base qualities are not known.

Library preparation was by the immunoSEQ multiplex PCR assay. From the authors' description of their analysis: A statistical classification framework was developed to diagnose cytomegalovirus status using the catalog of TCR beta chain sequences. What TCRdb holds here is the immuneACCESS table cut down to in-frame rearrangements. Part of the clones is not present; checked against another copy, under half of the missing clones reflect an unresolved V gene, and the others are unexplained. V, J and clone size derive from that table, while D and trimming were established from the DNA sequence. This sample has some 150,000 clones in its table, and roughly 89% of those were observed once. Jointly, the top ten make up roughly 9.2% of the sample. Inclusive of the bounding cysteine and phenylalanine, the CDR3 is 14 residues long. Just CDR3 DNA is preserved here, 42 bases in frame from base 1. Relative to germline, V is missing 2 bases and J is missing 5 bases, with 4 bases of the junction outside any gene match. Sequences MDHEN (CDR1) and SYDVKM (CDR2) are obtained from the germline V gene.

The donors belonged to the validation cohort of over a hundred subjects, which was separate from the roughly 700-subject first cohort. Study-level results and caveats: The authors suggested that the approach could potentially be extended to other disease states and immunological phenotypes. The study listed around 160 TCR beta chains as associated with cytomegalovirus. Most TCR sequences were seen in very few donors, while some public TCRs were found in many individuals. In vitro tests confirmed that three of the cytomegalovirus-associated TCR beta chains recognize cytomegalovirus antigens. All 110 or so repertoires were used to score co-occurrence in the validation cohort in a later analysis, because that analysis had no HLA typing for the cohort. Subsequent analysis determined that TCRs grouped into clusters in the first cohort also showed a tendency toward co-occurrence across the 120 validation repertoires, and about 94% of cluster scores exceeded 0. The classifier was reported to diagnose cytomegalovirus status with high specificity and sensitivity in both the original cohort and the validation cohort.

Source material: PBMCs. The receptor's source is a woman aged 18-35 years in good health and CMV-seropositive. The chain was built from TRBV28 and TRBJ1-1; 8 junctional bases match TRBD1. The bases read TGTGCCAGCAGTTTACCAGGGGGCAGGACTGAAGCTTTCTTT. It is translated as CASSLPGGRTEAFF.